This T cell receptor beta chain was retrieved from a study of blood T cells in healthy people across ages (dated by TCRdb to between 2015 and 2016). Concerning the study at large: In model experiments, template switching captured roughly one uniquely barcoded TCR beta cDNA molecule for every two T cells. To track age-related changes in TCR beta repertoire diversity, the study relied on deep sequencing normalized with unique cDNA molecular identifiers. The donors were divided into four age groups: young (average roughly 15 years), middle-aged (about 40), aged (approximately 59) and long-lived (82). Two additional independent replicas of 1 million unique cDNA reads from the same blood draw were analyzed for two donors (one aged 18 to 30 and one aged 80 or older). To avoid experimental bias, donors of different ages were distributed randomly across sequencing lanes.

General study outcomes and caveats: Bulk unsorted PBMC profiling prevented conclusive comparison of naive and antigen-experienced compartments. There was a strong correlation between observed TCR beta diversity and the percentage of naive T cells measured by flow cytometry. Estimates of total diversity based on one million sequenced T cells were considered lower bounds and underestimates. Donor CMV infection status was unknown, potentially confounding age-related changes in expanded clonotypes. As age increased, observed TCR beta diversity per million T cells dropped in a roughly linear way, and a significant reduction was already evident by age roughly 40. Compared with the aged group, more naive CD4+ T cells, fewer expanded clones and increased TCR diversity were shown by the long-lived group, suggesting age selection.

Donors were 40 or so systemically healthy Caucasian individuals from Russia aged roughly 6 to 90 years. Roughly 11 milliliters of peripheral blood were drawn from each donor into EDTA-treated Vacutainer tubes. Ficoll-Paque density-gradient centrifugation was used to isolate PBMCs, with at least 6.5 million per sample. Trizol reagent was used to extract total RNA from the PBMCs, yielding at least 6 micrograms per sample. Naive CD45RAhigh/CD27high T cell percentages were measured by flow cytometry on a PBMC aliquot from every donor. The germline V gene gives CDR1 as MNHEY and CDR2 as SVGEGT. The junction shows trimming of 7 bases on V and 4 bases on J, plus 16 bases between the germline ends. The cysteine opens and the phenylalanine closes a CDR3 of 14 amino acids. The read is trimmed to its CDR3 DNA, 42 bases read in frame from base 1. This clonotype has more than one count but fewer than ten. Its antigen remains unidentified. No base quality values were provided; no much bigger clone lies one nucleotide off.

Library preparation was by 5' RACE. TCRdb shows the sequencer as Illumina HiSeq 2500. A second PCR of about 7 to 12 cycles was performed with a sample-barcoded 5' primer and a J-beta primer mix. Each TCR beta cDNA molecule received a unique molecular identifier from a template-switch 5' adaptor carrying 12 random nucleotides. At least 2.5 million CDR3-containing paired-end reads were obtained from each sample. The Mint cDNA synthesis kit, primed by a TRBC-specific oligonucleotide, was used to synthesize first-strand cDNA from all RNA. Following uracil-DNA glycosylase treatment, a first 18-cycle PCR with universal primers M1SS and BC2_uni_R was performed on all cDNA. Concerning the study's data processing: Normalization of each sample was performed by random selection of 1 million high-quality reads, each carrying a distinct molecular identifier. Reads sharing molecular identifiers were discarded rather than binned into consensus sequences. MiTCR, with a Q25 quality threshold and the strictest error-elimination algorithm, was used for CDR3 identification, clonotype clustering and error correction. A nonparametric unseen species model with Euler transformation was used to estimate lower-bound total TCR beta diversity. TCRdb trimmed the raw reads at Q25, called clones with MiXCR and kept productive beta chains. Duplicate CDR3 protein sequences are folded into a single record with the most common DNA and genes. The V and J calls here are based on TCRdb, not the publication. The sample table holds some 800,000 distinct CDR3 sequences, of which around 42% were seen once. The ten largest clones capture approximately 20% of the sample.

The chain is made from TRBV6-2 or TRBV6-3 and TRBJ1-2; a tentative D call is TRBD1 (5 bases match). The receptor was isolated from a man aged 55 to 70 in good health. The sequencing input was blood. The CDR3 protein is CASTTTTVAYGYTF. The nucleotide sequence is TGTGCCAGCACGACCACGACAGTCGCCTATGGCTACACCTTC.